These 27 T cell receptor beta chains share one sample of origin, sequenced in a study of T cell clones after liver transplantation. Sequencing was performed with immunoSEQ multiplex PCR; in TCRdb, only in-frame clones are kept and a portion is missing. The table shows about 120,000 clones, with 90% occurring only once. The sequenced sample was CD4+ T cells from blood, obtained 12 months after liver transplant. The receptor source for this set is a human patient who received a liver transplant. A subset of T cells may come from the graft donor.

This chain links TRBV7-2 with TRBJ2-7, with D tentatively TRBD2 (5 bases). V gave up 0 bases and J gave up 6 bases, with 18 bases separating them. Germline V gene data show CDR1 as SGHTA and CDR2 as FQGNSA. The CDR3 extends over 16 amino acids. This CDR3 reads CASSLAILMDAGEQYF. The CDR3 DNA reads as TGTGCCAGCAGCTTAGCCATTCTAATGGATGCGGGCGAGCAGTACTTC.

This chain joins TRBV6-1 and TRBJ1-4, with a possible D match to TRBD1 (5 bases). V gave up 5 bases and J gave up 4 bases, with 14 bases separating them. There are 15 residues in the CDR3. The V gene's germline CDR1 is MNHNS and CDR2 SASEGT. CDR3 sequence reads: CASSPNGHRNEKLFF. The CDR3 DNA is TGTGCCAGCAGTCCCAATGGACACCGTAATGAAAAACTGTTTTTT.

The V call is TRBV2, the J call TRBJ2-2, with 7 bases fitting TRBD2. Germline trimming cut 4 bases from V and 5 bases from J; bases unmatched to any gene: 4. Germline V gene data show CDR1 as SNHLY and CDR2 as FYNNEI. The CDR3 has 14 residues. Here the CDR3 reads CASSGVSGTGELFF. The CDR3 nucleotides read TGTGCCAGCAGTGGGGTTAGCGGGACCGGGGAGCTGTTTTTT. The full variable domain, its missing parts supplied by reference TRBV2 and TRBJ2-2, is EPEVTQTPSHQVTQMGQEVILRCVPISNHLYFYWYRQILGQKVEFLVSFYNNEISEKSEIFDDQFSVERPDGSNFTLKIRSTKLEDSAMYFCASSGVSGTGELFFGEGSRLTVL.

This chain uses TRBV7-2 with TRBJ2-2; no reliable D call. Germline values: CDR1 SGHTA, CDR2 FQGNSA. Trimming cost V 5 bases and J 7 bases, with 11 bases left between them. The CDR3 is 13 amino acids. CDR3 sequence: CASSPPKIGELFF. The CDR3 DNA sequence: TGTGCCAGCAGCCCCCCCAAAATCGGGGAGCTGTTTTTT.

This clone turned up a few times. This rearrangement joins TRBV29-1 to TRBJ1-5; no firm D call. Trimming left V 6 bases short and J 0 bases short, with 9 bases between. CDR3 length: 13 residues. Germline V CDR1 and CDR2: SQVTM, ANQGSEA. The CDR3 DNA follows: TGCAGCGTCTGGACCGGTAGCAATCAGCCCCAGCATTTT. It specifies CSVWTGSNQPQHF.

The V gene is TRBV6-5, the J gene TRBJ2-7, with a tentative D call TRBD2 (5 bases). The CDR3 extends over 16 amino acids. V was cut by 0 bases and J by 1 base, with 13 bases left in between. Germline CDR1 and CDR2: MNHEY and SVGAGI. CDR3 DNA sequence: TGTGCCAGCAGTTACTCCCTCGGGATCGCATCCTACGAGCAGTACTTC. It translates to CASSYSLGIASYEQYF.

The chain uses TRBV6-1 and TRBJ2-1; 10 bases line up with TRBD2. This CDR3 region has 14 residues. V dropped 4 bases and J dropped 6; count of bases not matched to a gene: 3. CDR1 is MNHNS, CDR2 SASEGT, per germline. The CDR3 DNA follows: TGTGCCAGCAGTGGGCTAGCGGGAGTCAATGAGCAGTTCTTC. Protein sequence: CASSGLAGVNEQFF.

The chain links TRBV19 to TRBJ1-5; 7 bases are shared with TRBD1. CDR3 length: 17 residues. Germline values: CDR1 LNHDA, CDR2 SQIVND (reference sequence). V gave up 5 bases and J gave up 0 bases; unmatched junction bases: 10. As DNA, the CDR3 is TGTGCCAGTAGTTCACCCGGACAGGCCTTTAGCAATCAGCCCCAGCATTTT. Its protein is CASSSPGQAFSNQPQHF.

V usage is TRBV7-9 and J usage is TRBJ2-7, with D maybe TRBD1 (6 bases). The CDR3 sequence is 13 residues long. Germline V gene lookup returns CDR1 SEHNR and CDR2 FQNEAQ (reference sequence). V was clipped by 2 bases and J by 8 bases, with 13 bases between them. This CDR3 is CASSLILQGQQYF. In DNA form, the CDR3 reads TGTGCCAGCAGCTTAATCCTACAGGGCCAGCAGTACTTC.

The chain combines TRBV28 with TRBJ1-5; 7 bases match TRBD1. Germline loops: CDR1 MDHEN, CDR2 SYDVKM. With 3 bases clipped from V and 0 bases from J, the junction kept 11 bases outside the gene matches. This CDR3 has 18 amino acids. The CDR3, as DNA: TGTGCCAGCAGTTTCCTGGCAGGGGGAACTTATAGCAATCAGCCCCAGCATTTT. Its translation: CASSFLAGGTYSNQPQHF. Based on the CDR3 plus reference TRBV28 and TRBJ1-5, the full variable domain is DVKVTQSSRYLVKRTGEKVFLECVQDMDHENMFWYRQDPGLGLRLIYFSYDVKMKEKGDIPEGYSVSREKKERFSLILESASTNQTSMYLCASSFLAGGTYSNQPQHFGDGTRLSIL.

The chain links TRBV5-1 to TRBJ2-4, with 9 positions matching TRBD1. CDR3 length: 15 residues. V lost 4 bases to trimming and J lost 0 bases; unmatched junction nucleotides: 2. Germline lookup yields CDR1 SGHRS and CDR2 YFSETQ. The CDR3 loop is CASSGTGLAKNIQYF. CDR3 nucleotide sequence: TGCGCCAGCAGCGGGACAGGGCTAGCCAAAAACATTCAGTACTTC.

The V gene is TRBV6-6, the J gene TRBJ1-5; weak D call: TRBD1 (5 bases). Germline values: CDR1 MNHNY, CDR2 SVGAGI (reference sequence). V was shortened by 0 bases and J by 4 bases, with 10 bases between the two germline ends. This CDR3 has 15 residues. DNA of the CDR3: TGTGCCAGCAGTTACTCGTCTGGGGGGAATCAGCCCCAGCATTTT. Translated: CASSYSSGGNQPQHF.

Here the CDR3 DNA reads TGTGCCAGCGGCCGGGATTCGAACACCGGGGAGCTGTTTTTT. As protein: CASGRDSNTGELFF. The V call is TRBV7-3, the J call TRBJ2-2; perhaps TRBD2 as D (5 bases). Per the germline V gene, CDR1 is SGHTA and CDR2 is FQGTGA. The CDR3 totals 14 residues. The V gene lost 8 bases and the J gene lost 0 bases, with 10 bases spanning the gap.

This clone was observed a handful of times. Other DNA sequences in the sample encode the same CDR3. The V call is TRBV7-2, the J call TRBJ1-5; the match to TRBD1 covers 7 bases. Germline CDR1 is SGHTA and CDR2 is FQGNSA. V lost 0 bases and J lost 2; bases outside the gene matches: 1. CDR3 size: 15 residues. The CDR3 bases are TGTGCCAGCAGCTTAGCAGGGGGCGGCAATCAGCCCCAGCATTTT. Translating it yields CASSLAGGGNQPQHF.

The V and J genes are TRBV5-4 and TRBJ2-3; TRBD2 matches 9 bases. The CDR3 is 16 amino acids. The germline gives CDR1 SGHNT, CDR2 YYREEE (reference sequence). V trimming: 3 bases; J trimming: 2 bases; junction bases outside the gene matches: 7. CDR3 nucleotides: TGTGCCAGCAGCTCCCCCGGGACTAGCCACACAGATACGCAGTATTTT. This gives the protein CASSSPGTSHTDTQYF.

The CDR3 region has the DNA TGTGCCAGCAGTGAAACACGGTCGGGCACCGGGGAGCTGTTTTTT. Translating gives CASSETRSGTGELFF. The rearrangement joins TRBV2 to TRBJ2-2; D is unresolved. Trimming removed 2 bases at V and 4 bases at J, with 11 bases between. This CDR3 region has 15 residues. Germline V gives CDR1 SNHLY, CDR2 FYNNEI.

The chain recombines TRBV7-3 with TRBJ2-1; 8 bases are a match to TRBD2. V was clipped by 5 bases and J by 5 bases; unmatched bases: 17. The CDR3 has 18 residues. The germline V gene has CDR1 SGHTA and CDR2 FQGTGA. CDR3 region: CASSKRPLADVVDNEQFF. In DNA form, the CDR3 reads TGTGCCAGCAGCAAAAGGCCACTAGCGGACGTAGTAGACAATGAGCAGTTCTTC.

The chain recombines TRBV30 with TRBJ2-6, with D unclear. The germline V gene encodes CDR1 GTSNPN and CDR2 SVGIG (reference sequence). Trimming removed 2 bases from V and 0 bases from J, with 5 bases in between. The CDR3 spans 14 residues. CDR3 DNA: TGTGCCTGGAGTCGGTCCTCTGGGGCCAACGTCCTGACTTTC. It encodes CAWSRSSGANVLTF.

The V and J genes are TRBV11-2 and TRBJ2-7; possibly TRBD1 or TRBD2 for D (5 bases each). Germline lookup yields CDR1 SGHAT and CDR2 FQNNGV. V was cut by 6 bases and J by 2 bases, with 14 bases left in between. The CDR3 contains 14 residues. The CDR3 region is CASSPRMGAYEQYF. The CDR3 DNA sequence: TGTGCCAGCAGTCCCCGGATGGGGGCCTACGAGCAGTACTTC. Full variable domain (outside the CDR3, taken from reference TRBV11-2 and TRBJ2-7): EAGVAQSPRYKIIEKRQSVAFWCNPISGHATLYWYQQILGQGPKLLIQFQNNGVVDDSQLPKDRFSAERLKGVDSTLKIQPAKLEDSAVYLCASSPRMGAYEQYFGPGTRLTVT.

This rearrangement joins TRBV28 to TRBJ2-2; D not certain. V was pared by 3 bases and J by 0 bases, with 11 bases between. This CDR3 has 16 amino acids. Per the germline V gene, CDR1 is MDHEN and CDR2 is SYDVKM. CDR3 in amino acids: CASSFSGRTNTGELFF. CDR3 DNA: TGTGCCAGCAGTTTTTCCGGACGGACGAACACCGGGGAGCTGTTTTTT.

The chain uses TRBV28 and TRBJ2-5; D is possibly TRBD2 (6 bases). The germline V and J ends were trimmed by 6 bases and 9 bases, with 14 bases remaining between them. The CDR3 extends over 12 amino acids. Germline V gives CDR1 MDHEN, CDR2 SYDVKM. The CDR3 loop reads CASRAGTGAQYF. The CDR3 nucleotides read TGTGCCAGCAGGGCAGGCACGGGGGCCCAGTACTTC.

The J gene is TRBJ2-2, the V gene TRBV11-3; 8 nucleotides match TRBD1. Germline CDR1 is SGHNT and CDR2 is YENEEA. The CDR3 consists of 17 residues. The trim removed 5 bases at V and 5 bases at J, leaving 13 bases unmatched. CDR3 nucleotides: TGTGCCAGCAGCGCACGATCAGGGGGCGCAAAGACCGGGGAGCTGTTTTTT. Translation gives CASSARSGGAKTGELFF. The full variable domain, completed using reference TRBV11-3 and TRBJ2-2, is EAGVVQSPRYKIIEKKQPVAFWCNPISGHNTLYWYLQNLGQGPELLIRYENEEAVDDSQLPKDRFSAERLKGVDSTLKIQPAELGDSAVYLCASSARSGGAKTGELFFGEGSRLTVL.

This sequence joins TRBV11-1 and TRBJ2-7; a weak D match, TRBD2 (5 bases). Germline V CDR1 and CDR2: SGHAT, FQDESV (reference sequence). V was shortened by 2 bases and J by 2 bases, with 16 bases between the two germline ends. CDR3 size: 16 residues. As DNA, the CDR3 is TGTGCCAGCAGCTTAAGCGGTGGAGTCTTCCCCTACGAGCAGTACTTC. This encodes CASSLSGGVFPYEQYF.

This sequence joins TRBV18 and TRBJ1-5; TRBD1 matches at 7 bases. V lost 5 bases, J lost 1 base, and 5 bases stayed unmatched. The CDR3 runs to 15 residues. Germline CDR1 reads KGHSH; CDR2 reads LQKENI. The CDR3 sequence: CASSARGQSNQPQHF. The CDR3 region has the DNA TGTGCCAGCTCAGCGCGGGGACAGAGCAATCAGCCCCAGCATTTT.

The chain combines TRBV4-2 with TRBJ2-7; D call uncertain. The V end was cut by 0 bases, the J end by 8 bases, with 20 bases between. The germline V gene has CDR1 LGHNA and CDR2 YNFKEQ. The CDR3 is 16 residues long. This chain's CDR3 is CASSQDWREPRFQQYF. CDR3 nucleotide sequence: TGTGCCAGCAGCCAAGATTGGAGAGAACCACGTTTTCAGCAGTACTTC.

The chain has TRBV27 and TRBJ1-1; no definite D call. This CDR3 has 13 amino acids. The germline CDR1 and CDR2 sequences are MNHEY and SMNVEV (reference sequence). The ends were cut back, 8 bases at V and 3 bases at J, with 13 bases in the middle. The CDR3 DNA reads as TGTGCCAGCGCCTTGATGTGGTACACTGAAGCTTTCTTT. Its protein product is CASALMWYTEAFF.

This clone was counted a single time. The gene calls are TRBV5-1 and TRBJ2-1, with D possibly being TRBD1 or TRBD2 (5 bases each). The V end lost 4 bases, the J end lost 6 bases, and 14 bases lay between the germline ends. This CDR3 region has 14 residues. CDR1 is SGHRS and CDR2 is YFSETQ in the germline V gene. In DNA, the CDR3 is TGCGCCAGCAGCGCCCGGGACCCGAGCAATGAGCAGTTCTTC. Its translation is CASSARDPSNEQFF.